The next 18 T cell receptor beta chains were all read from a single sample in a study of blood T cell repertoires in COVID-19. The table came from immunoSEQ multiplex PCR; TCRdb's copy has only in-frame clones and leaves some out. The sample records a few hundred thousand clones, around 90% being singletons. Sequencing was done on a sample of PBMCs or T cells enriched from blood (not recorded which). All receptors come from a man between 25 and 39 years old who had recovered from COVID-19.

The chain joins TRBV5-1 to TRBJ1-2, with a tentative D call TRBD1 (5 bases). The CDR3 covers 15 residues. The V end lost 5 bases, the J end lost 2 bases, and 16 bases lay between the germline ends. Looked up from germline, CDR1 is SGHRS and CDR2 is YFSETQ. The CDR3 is CASRTGSKGNYGYTF. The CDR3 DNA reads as TGCGCCAGCAGAACGGGCTCCAAGGGGAACTATGGCTACACCTTC.

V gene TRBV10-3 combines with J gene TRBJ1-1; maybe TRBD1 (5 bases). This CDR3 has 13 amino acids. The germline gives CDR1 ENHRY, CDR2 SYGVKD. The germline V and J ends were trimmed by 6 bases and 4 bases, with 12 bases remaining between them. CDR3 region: CAIRGDLGTEAFF. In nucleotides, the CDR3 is TGTGCCATCAGGGGGGACTTGGGCACTGAAGCTTTCTTT.

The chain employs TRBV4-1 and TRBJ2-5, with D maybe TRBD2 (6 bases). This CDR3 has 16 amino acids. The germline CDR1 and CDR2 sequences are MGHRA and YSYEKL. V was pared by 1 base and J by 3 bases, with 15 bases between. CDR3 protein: CASSQAAGRLKETQYF. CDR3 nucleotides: TGCGCCAGCAGCCAAGCGGCGGGGCGTTTAAAAGAGACCCAGTACTTC.

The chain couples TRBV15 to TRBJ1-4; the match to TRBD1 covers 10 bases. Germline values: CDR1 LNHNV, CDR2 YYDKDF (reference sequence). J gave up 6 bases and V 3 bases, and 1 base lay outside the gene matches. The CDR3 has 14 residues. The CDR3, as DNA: TGTGCCACCAGCAGTGGGACAGGGGATGAAAAACTGTTTTTT. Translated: CATSSGTGDEKLFF.

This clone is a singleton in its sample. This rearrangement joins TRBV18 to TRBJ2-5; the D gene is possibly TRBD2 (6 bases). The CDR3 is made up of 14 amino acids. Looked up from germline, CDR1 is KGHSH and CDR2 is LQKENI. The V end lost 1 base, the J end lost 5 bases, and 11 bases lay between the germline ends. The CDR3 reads CASSPRGGVETQYF. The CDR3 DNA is TGTGCCAGCTCACCACGAGGAGGGGTGGAGACCCAGTACTTC.

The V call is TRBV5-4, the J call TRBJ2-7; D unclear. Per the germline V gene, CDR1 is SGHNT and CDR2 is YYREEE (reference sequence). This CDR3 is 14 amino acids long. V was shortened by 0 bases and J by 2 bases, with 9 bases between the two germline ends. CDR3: CASSLVGRPYEQYF. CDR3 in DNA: TGTGCCAGCAGCTTGGTGGGCAGACCCTACGAGCAGTACTTC.

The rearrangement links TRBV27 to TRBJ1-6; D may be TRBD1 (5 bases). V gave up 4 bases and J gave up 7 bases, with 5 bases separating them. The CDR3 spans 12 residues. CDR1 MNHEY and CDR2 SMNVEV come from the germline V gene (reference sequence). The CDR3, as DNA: TGTGCCAGCAGTTGGACAAATTCACCCCTCCACTTT. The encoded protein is CASSWTNSPLHF.

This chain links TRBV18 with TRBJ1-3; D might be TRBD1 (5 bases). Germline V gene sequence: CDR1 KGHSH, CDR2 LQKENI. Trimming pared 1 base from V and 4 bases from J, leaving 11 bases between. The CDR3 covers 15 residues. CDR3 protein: CASSPLPQAGNTIYF. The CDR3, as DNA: TGTGCCAGCTCACCACTTCCACAGGCCGGAAACACCATATATTTT.

The CDR3 DNA is TGCGCCAGCAGCCCTAAGCTAGCGGGTTACAATGAGCAGTTCTTC. Translation: CASSPKLAGYNEQFF. The chain employs TRBV5-1 and TRBJ2-1; 8 nucleotides line up with TRBD2. The J segment lost 4 bases and the V segment lost 4 bases, leaving 7 bases of the junction unmatched. The CDR3 has 15 amino acids. Germline CDR1 SGHRS, CDR2 YFSETQ.

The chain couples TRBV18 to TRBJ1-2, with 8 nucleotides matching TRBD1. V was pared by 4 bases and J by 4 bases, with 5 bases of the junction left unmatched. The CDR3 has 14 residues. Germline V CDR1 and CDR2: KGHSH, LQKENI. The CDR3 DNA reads TGTGCCAGCTCACGTGCAGGGGGCGGCTATGGCTACACCTTC. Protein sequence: CASSRAGGGYGYTF.

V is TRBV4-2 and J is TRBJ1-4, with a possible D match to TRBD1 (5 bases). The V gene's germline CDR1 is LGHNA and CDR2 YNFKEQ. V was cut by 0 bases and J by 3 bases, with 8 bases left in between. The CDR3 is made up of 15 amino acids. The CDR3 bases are TGTGCCAGCAGCCAAGATGGGGGGGCTAATGAAAAACTGTTTTTT. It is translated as CASSQDGGANEKLFF.

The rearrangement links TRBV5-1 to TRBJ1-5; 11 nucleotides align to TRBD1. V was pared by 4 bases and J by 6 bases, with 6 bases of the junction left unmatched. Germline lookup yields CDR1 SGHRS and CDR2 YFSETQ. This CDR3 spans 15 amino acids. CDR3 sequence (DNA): TGCGCCAGCAGCAGGGGGACAGGGGGTATTCAGCCCCAGCATTTT. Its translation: CASSRGTGGIQPQHF.

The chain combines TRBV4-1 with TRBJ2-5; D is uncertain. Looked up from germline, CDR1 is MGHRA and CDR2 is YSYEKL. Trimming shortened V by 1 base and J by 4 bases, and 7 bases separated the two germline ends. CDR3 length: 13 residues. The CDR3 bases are TGCGCCAGCAGCCAAGTGGCGGCAGAGACCCAGTACTTC. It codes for CASSQVAAETQYF.

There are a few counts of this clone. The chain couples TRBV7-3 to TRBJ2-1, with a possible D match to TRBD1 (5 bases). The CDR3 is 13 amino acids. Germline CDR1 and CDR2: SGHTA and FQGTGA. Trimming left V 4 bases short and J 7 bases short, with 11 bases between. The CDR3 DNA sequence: TGTGCCAGCAGCTCATCCCCAGGGAATGAGCAGTTCTTC. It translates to CASSSSPGNEQFF.

In DNA form, the CDR3 reads TGTGCCAGCAGCTCGGACAGCCGCTATGGCTACACCTTC. Encoded protein: CASSSDSRYGYTF. V usage is TRBV5-6 and J usage is TRBJ1-2; the D gene is possibly TRBD1 (6 bases). The CDR3 consists of 13 residues. The germline V gene encodes CDR1 SGHDT and CDR2 YYEEEE. V lost 3 bases and J 4 bases, leaving 10 bases between the germline ends.

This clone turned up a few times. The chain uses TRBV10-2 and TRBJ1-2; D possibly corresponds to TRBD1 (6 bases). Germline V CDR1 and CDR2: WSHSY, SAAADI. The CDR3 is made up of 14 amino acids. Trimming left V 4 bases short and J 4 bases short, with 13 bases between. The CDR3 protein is CASSVGRGSYGYTF. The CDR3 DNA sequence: TGCGCCAGCAGTGTAGGCAGGGGTAGCTATGGCTACACCTTC.

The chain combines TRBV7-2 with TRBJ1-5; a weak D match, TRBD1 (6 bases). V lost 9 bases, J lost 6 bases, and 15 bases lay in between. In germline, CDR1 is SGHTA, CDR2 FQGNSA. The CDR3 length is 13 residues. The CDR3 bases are TGTGCCAGTCGGGGAGGGGGAGGTCAGCCCCAGCATTTT. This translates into CASRGGGGQPQHF.

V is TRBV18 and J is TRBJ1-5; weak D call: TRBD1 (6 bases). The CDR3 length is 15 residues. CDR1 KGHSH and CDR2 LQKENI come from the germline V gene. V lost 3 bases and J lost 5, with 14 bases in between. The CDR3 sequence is CASSPVRTEYQPQHF. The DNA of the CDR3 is TGTGCCAGCTCACCGGTCAGGACAGAGTATCAGCCCCAGCATTTT.